The 10 T cell receptor beta chains given below trace back to one sample, sequenced in a study of blood T cell repertoires in COVID-19 (dated by TCRdb to about 2020). Libraries were made using the immunoSEQ multiplex PCR assay. Imported from immuneACCESS, the table was reduced by TCRdb to in-frame sequences with V and J called. These copies leave out some clones; in studies compared against another copy, an unresolved V gene accounts for under half, and the cause of the remainder is not known. Across this sample there are a few hundred thousand clones, with roughly 90% seen only once. The ten top clones hold 7.1% of the sample. The sequencing input was peripheral blood. The source of these receptors is a woman aged 60-75 years with COVID-19, enrolled during active disease.

The chain recombines TRBV10-1 with TRBJ1-1; 7 bases map to TRBD1. This CDR3 has 15 amino acids. Germline CDR1 is WNHNN and CDR2 is SYGVQD (reference sequence). V lost 1 base, J lost 4 bases, and 6 bases stayed unmatched. CDR3 DNA sequence: TGCGCCAGCAGTGAGTTCCGGGACAGCCCCACTGAAGCTTTCTTT. Translation gives CASSEFRDSPTEAFF.

The gene calls are TRBV27 and TRBJ1-5; maybe TRBD1 (5 bases). Per the germline V gene, CDR1 is MNHEY and CDR2 is SMNVEV (reference sequence). There are 14 residues in the CDR3. Between the trimmed V and J ends, which lost 6 bases and 4 bases, there was a span of 13 bases. As DNA, the CDR3 is TGTGCCAGCAGCCTCTACCAGGGTAATCAGCCCCAGCATTTT. This translates into CASSLYQGNQPQHF.

The chain joins TRBV30 to TRBJ2-5, with D perhaps matching TRBD2 (6 bases). The germline CDR1 and CDR2 sequences are GTSNPN and SVGIG (reference sequence). This CDR3 comprises 14 residues. Trimming shortened V by 5 bases and J by 4 bases, and 17 bases separated the two germline ends. The CDR3 coding sequence is TGTGCCTGGGTTCGCGGGGAAGAAGGAGAGACCCAGTACTTC. Translation gives CAWVRGEEGETQYF.

This sequence joins TRBV6-5 and TRBJ1-1; D gene ambiguous. Germline CDR1 reads MNHEY; CDR2 reads SVGAGI. V lost 2 bases and J 5 bases, leaving 9 bases between the germline ends. This CDR3 spans 13 amino acids. DNA of the CDR3: TGTGCCAGCAGTTACGAGGGCTGGACTGAAGCTTTCTTT. Residues: CASSYEGWTEAFF.

This clone was recorded a few times. The J gene is TRBJ2-7, the V gene TRBV9; 7 bases map to TRBD2. This CDR3 has 15 residues. The junction had 7 bases not matched to a gene; V was cut back by 0 bases and J by 4 bases. The germline CDR1 and CDR2 sequences are SGDLS and YYNGEE. DNA of the CDR3: TGTGCCAGCAGCGTAGCCGGGAGGCAGGGTTACGAGCAGTACTTC. Translation: CASSVAGRQGYEQYF.

V gene TRBV5-4 combines with J gene TRBJ2-7; D gene uncertain. Looked up from germline, CDR1 is SGHNT and CDR2 is YYREEE (reference sequence). Trimming stripped 0 bases from V and 1 base from J, with 11 bases between. CDR3 length: 15 amino acids. CDR3 DNA sequence: TGTGCCAGCAGCTTGGGTCCCGACTCATCCTACGAGCAGTACTTC. Its protein is CASSLGPDSSYEQYF.

The CDR3 DNA reads TGTGCCAGCAGCCGGGGGGGGGCGGCTGAGCAGTTCTTC. This translates into CASSRGGAAEQFF. The chain is built from TRBV9 and TRBJ2-1; TRBD2 agrees at 8 bases. The CDR3 covers 13 residues. V lost 4 bases to trimming and J lost 9 bases; unmatched junction nucleotides: 6. Germline V lookup: CDR1 SGDLS, CDR2 YYNGEE.

This rearrangement joins TRBV21-1 to TRBJ1-4. TRBV21-1 has pseudogene status. The CDR3 loop spans 11 amino acids. In DNA form, the CDR3 reads TGTGCCAGCCACCCACCGGGAAAACTGTTTTTT. Its protein product is CASHPPGKLFF.

This clone showed up just once. The chain uses TRBV5-1 and TRBJ1-1; 7 bases are shared with TRBD1. Germline CDR1 and CDR2: SGHRS and YFSETQ. V was pared by 4 bases and J by 2 bases, with 11 bases of the junction left unmatched. The CDR3 has 16 residues. This CDR3 is CASSLQPTGFNTEAFF. The CDR3 DNA sequence: TGCGCCAGCAGCCTACAACCGACAGGGTTTAACACTGAAGCTTTCTTT.

The rearrangement links TRBV7-2 to TRBJ2-7, with 10 nucleotides matching TRBD1. Trimming took 2 bases from V and 3 from J; bases not matched to a gene: 7. Per the germline V gene, CDR1 is SGHTA and CDR2 is FQGNSA. This CDR3 spans 16 amino acids. As DNA, the CDR3 is TGTGCCAGCAGCTTACATAGGACAGGGGGTGGCTACGAGCAGTACTTC. It codes for CASSLHRTGGGYEQYF.